This T cell receptor beta chain is drawn from a study of T cell changes during pregnancy in multiple sclerosis (dated 2019 in TCRdb). For context, the study as a whole: In women with multiple sclerosis, the researchers looked at how the T cell repertoire shifted as pregnancy progressed.

As regards this clone: Its specific antigen is unknown. Base qualities are not provided; no much larger clone lies one nucleotide away.

V lost 2 bases and J lost 10 bases; the stretch between them is 17 bases long. CDR1 and CDR2, looked up from the germline V gene, are SGHTA and FQGNSA. CDR3 length: 14 amino acids, cysteine to phenylalanine. The only DNA kept is the CDR3, 42 bases in frame from the first base. The library was made by the immunoSEQ multiplex PCR assay. Not all clones reach the TCRdb copy of this immuneACCESS table, which keeps in-frame sequences only. Checked studies attribute under half of the gap to unresolved V genes and leave the rest unexplained. Recorded for this sample are approximately 89,000 clones; over 90% of them occurred a single time. Roughly 2.5% of the sample goes to the ten largest clones.

The TCR was taken from a female donor with multiple sclerosis, enrolled in a pregnancy study. Recombination linked TRBV7-2 to TRBJ2-5; tentative D gene TRBD2, with 5 bases matching. Sequences were derived from peripheral blood, sampled in the third trimester of pregnancy. The DNA sequence reads TGTGCCAGCAGCTTACCGGGTTTTGGAGGAATCCAGTACTTC. Its protein reads: CASSLPGFGGIQYF.